This T cell receptor beta chain was captured in a study of blood T cell repertoires in COVID-19. Overall study context: Researchers got acute and convalescent COVID-19 samples from the United States, Italy and Spain. T cells, B-cell-depleted T cells, or PBMCs provided the cDNA or gDNA that served as material.

CDR3 size: 8 residues. CDR1 is LNHDA and CDR2 is SQIVND in the germline V gene (reference sequence). V was cut by 11 bases and J by 6 bases, with 5 bases left in between. Using immunoSEQ multiplex PCR, the repertoire was profiled, and TCRdb retains in-frame clones only, with some absent. The repertoire includes roughly 320,000 clones, almost 85% of them detected once, and roughly 7.8% sits in the top ten. The TCR originated in a human donor in a cohort sampled during active COVID-19. The specimen was peripheral blood. This rearrangement joins TRBV19 to TRBJ2-7; the D is unclear. The chain's CDR3 is CAPREQYF. The CDR3 DNA sequence: TGTGCCCCGCGCGAGCAGTACTTC.